A selection of T cell receptor beta chains follows, all from one sample in a study of PD-L1 blockade in urothelial cancer. Data came from immunoSEQ multiplex PCR; TCRdb stores just in-frame clones and leaves some out. This sample has around 33,000 clones, with 89% found just once. The specimen was PBMCs, collected around atezolizumab (anti-PD-L1) treatment. These receptor sequences come from a man older than 75 with urothelial cancer. Each CDR3 is given with its conserved first and last residue.

TRBV10-2	16	TRBJ1-5	CASRQTGELSNQPQHF
TRBV7-8	17	TRBJ2-6	CASIGQVFGSGANVLTF
TRBV2	16	TRBJ2-6	CASSEGGTAGANVLTF
TRBV27	14	TRBJ2-5	CASSQQGAKGTQYF
TRBV19	13	TRBJ2-7	CASSANPGGEQYF
TRBV1	14	TRBJ1-3	CTSSQAEAGNTIYF
TRBV7-2	14	TRBJ2-3	CASSLRGPGDTQYF
TRBV7-6	18	TRBJ2-3	CASSYGLAGGPGTDTQYF
TRBV30	13	TRBJ1-2	CAWSIQGALGYTF
TRBV4-1	16	TRBJ2-5	CASSQGGREGFETQYF
TRBV7-8	13	TRBJ1-2	CASSQGQGYGYTF
TRBV29-1	14	TRBJ2-3	CSTKTGGFTDTQYF
TRBV6-6	15	TRBJ1-4	CASSLTGEVNEKLFF
TRBV7-6	16	TRBJ1-4	CASSLTGGQTNEKLFF
TRBV4-3	15	TRBJ2-1	CASSHTTETYNEQFF
TRBV5-1	16	TRBJ2-2	CASSHSAGTGHGELFF
TRBV2	14	TRBJ2-7	CASKQAIPTYEQYF
TRBV5-5	15	TRBJ2-5	CASSFGGRAGETQYF
TRBV29-1	13	TRBJ1-3	CSVDWDRGNTIYF
TRBV18	16	TRBJ2-7	CASSPPSRQGASEQYF
TRBV7-9	15	TRBJ2-7	CASSSKAGEPYEQYF
TRBV18	15	TRBJ2-1	CASSPWTSSYNEQFF
TRBV5-4	17	TRBJ2-2	CASSSQMGTGGAGELFF
TRBV12-5	20	TRBJ1-2	CASGLGPYDRGNTGNYGYTF
TRBV9	17	TRBJ2-2	CASSARTGTGIIGELFF
TRBV10-1	14	TRBJ2-1	CASSSDSSYNEQFF
TRBV12-5	15	TRBJ2-3	CASATGVPSTDTQYF
TRBV21-1	15	TRBJ2-2	CASSTWCIRAGELFF
TRBV5-1	14	TRBJ2-2	CASSLKRTGRELFF
TRBV7-2	13	TRBJ2-7	CASSLPRRYEQYF
TRBV5-8	15	TRBJ1-3	CASSARQVSGNTIYF
TRBV30	13	TRBJ2-3	CAWSDSSTDTQYF
TRBV10-3	14	TRBJ1-2	CAISEGQGPYGYTF
TRBV6-1	13	TRBJ2-5	CASRVAGGVTQYF
TRBV5-4	15	TRBJ1-4	CASSSPGASNEKLFF
TRBV19	14	TRBJ1-1	CASSIGGWITEAFF
TRBV19	16	TRBJ2-2	CASSTTSGTYTGELFF
TRBV9	12	TRBJ1-2	CASSVDLEGYTF
TRBV5-1	16	TRBJ2-5	CASSLGTSGMQETQYF
TRBV5-4	15	TRBJ2-1	CASRMKSLENNEQFF
TRBV5-1	14	TRBJ2-5	CASSTGQGLETQYF
TRBV27	16	TRBJ2-7	CASSLRGTGSSYEQYF
TRBV18	15	TRBJ1-1	CASSPVGQAGTEAFF
TRBV28	13	TRBJ1-1	CASLRQDITEAFF
TRBV28	14	TRBJ1-5	CAGGGGELNQPQHF
TRBV6-6	14	TRBJ1-2	CASKTGQGARGYTF
TRBV6-5	16	TRBJ2-5	CASSYSTGELQETQYF
TRBV7-2	14	TRBJ2-1	CASSPFTSVNEQFF
TRBV6-4	18	TRBJ2-6	CASSDSRDRGSGANVLTF
TRBV28	13	TRBJ2-5	CASSFQGTSGRNF
TRBV30	14	TRBJ2-7	CAWSLAGGRYEQYF